These T cell receptor beta chains were read from a single sample in a study of T-cell reconstitution after alpha-beta-depleted transplantation in children. TCRdb re-analysed the PCR reads in MiXCR, keeping a single row per CDR3 protein. The sample includes just over 350,000 distinct CDR3 sequences, 10% to 15% of them seen just once. Source: PBMCs, taken from the stem cell graft. All receptors come from a human donor who donated a stem cell graft to a child with Fanconi anemia. CDR3s include the opening cysteine and the closing phenylalanine or tryptophan. Fields, in order: V gene, D gene, J gene, clone size, CDR3 DNA, CDR3 protein. The D gene is left open where the match is weak. Clone size appears in some rows only: once, few, many, or a class for an expanded clone.

V gene: TRBV5-1
D gene: -
J gene: TRBJ2-1
clone size: -
CDR3 DNA: TGCGCCAGCAGCGCGGCCGGTATCAATGAGCAGTTCTTC
CDR3 protein: CASSAAGINEQFF

V gene: TRBV12-3/TRBV12-4
D gene: -
J gene: TRBJ2-2
clone size: few
CDR3 DNA: TGTGCCAGCAGTGTTCAAGGAGGAAGAGGGACCGGGGAGCTGTTTTTT
CDR3 protein: CASSVQGGRGTGELFF

V gene: TRBV3-1
D gene: -
J gene: TRBJ2-3
clone size: -
CDR3 DNA: TGTGCCAGCAGCCCAGAAGTAGCCACAGATACGCAGTATTTT
CDR3 protein: CASSPEVATDTQYF

V gene: TRBV7-2
D gene: -
J gene: TRBJ1-6
clone size: few
CDR3 DNA: TGTGCCAGCAGCTTAGTTCGGGAACCAAATTCACCCCTCCACTTT
CDR3 protein: CASSLVREPNSPLHF

V gene: TRBV3-1
D gene: -
J gene: TRBJ1-2
clone size: few
CDR3 DNA: TGTGCCAGCAGCCGACAATCAGGGAATGGCTACACCTTC
CDR3 protein: CASSRQSGNGYTF

V gene: TRBV5-6
D gene: TRBD1
J gene: TRBJ2-1
clone size: many
CDR3 DNA: TGTGCCAGCAGCCATACCGGGACAGGAGATGAGCAGTTCTTC
CDR3 protein: CASSHTGTGDEQFF

V gene: TRBV11-2
D gene: -
J gene: TRBJ2-1
clone size: -
CDR3 DNA: TGTGCCAGCAGCTCACGAACTTCTGGGGCCACCAACTACAATGAGCAGTTCTTC
CDR3 protein: CASSSRTSGATNYNEQFF

V gene: TRBV7-6
D gene: TRBD2
J gene: TRBJ2-1
clone size: few
CDR3 DNA: TGTGCCAGCAGCCCCGGACTAGCGGGGGCCAACAATGAGCAGTTCTTC
CDR3 protein: CASSPGLAGANNEQFF

V gene: TRBV12-3/TRBV12-4
D gene: -
J gene: TRBJ1-2
clone size: -
CDR3 DNA: TGTGCCAGCAGTTTAATGGGATTGGGGGGCTACACCTTC
CDR3 protein: CASSLMGLGGYTF

V gene: TRBV2
D gene: TRBD1
J gene: TRBJ2-7
clone size: few
CDR3 DNA: TGTGCCAGCTCCAGGACAGGCCTCTCCTACGAGCAGTACTTC
CDR3 protein: CASSRTGLSYEQYF

V gene: TRBV30
D gene: TRBD1
J gene: TRBJ1-3
clone size: -
CDR3 DNA: TGTGCCTGGAATCAGGGGGTTATTTCTGGAAACACCATATATTTT
CDR3 protein: CAWNQGVISGNTIYF

V gene: TRBV6-5
D gene: -
J gene: TRBJ2-7
clone size: -
CDR3 DNA: TGTGCCAGCAGTTACTCCACCCTTCCGGGCCCCATCTACGAGCAGTACTTC
CDR3 protein: CASSYSTLPGPIYEQYF

V gene: TRBV5-1
D gene: TRBD1
J gene: TRBJ1-2
clone size: few
CDR3 DNA: TGCGCCAGCAGCGCTACCGGACAGGTTCGGTATGGCTACACCTTC
CDR3 protein: CASSATGQVRYGYTF

V gene: TRBV12-3/TRBV12-4
D gene: -
J gene: TRBJ2-7
clone size: many
CDR3 DNA: TGTGCCAGCAGTTTGGGGGATCCTTCACAGGGAATGCGGGCGGACGAGCAGTACTTC
CDR3 protein: CASSLGDPSQGMRADEQYF

V gene: TRBV20-1
D gene: -
J gene: TRBJ1-1
clone size: many
CDR3 DNA: TGCAGTGCTCCGGGACACCCGAACACTGAAGCTTTCTTT
CDR3 protein: CSAPGHPNTEAFF

V gene: TRBV9
D gene: -
J gene: TRBJ1-2
clone size: -
CDR3 DNA: TGTGCCAGCAGCGTAGAAGGGAACAGGGCTAACTATGGCTACACCTTC
CDR3 protein: CASSVEGNRANYGYTF

V gene: TRBV28
D gene: -
J gene: TRBJ1-3
clone size: -
CDR3 DNA: TGTGCCTGCAGTTTGGCGCACTTGAACACCATATATTTT
CDR3 protein: CACSLAHLNTIYF

V gene: TRBV5-6
D gene: -
J gene: TRBJ1-2
clone size: few
CDR3 DNA: TGTGCCAGCAGCCAGGTCGGGGTCCGAATTAACTATGGCTACACCTTC
CDR3 protein: CASSQVGVRINYGYTF

V gene: TRBV13
D gene: -
J gene: TRBJ1-2
clone size: -
CDR3 DNA: TGTGCCAGCAGCAGCGACTTTTACAGAGGCGGCTACACCTTC
CDR3 protein: CASSSDFYRGGYTF

V gene: TRBV12-3/TRBV12-4
D gene: -
J gene: TRBJ1-1
clone size: few
CDR3 DNA: TGTGCCAGCGGTCGGCCCGGGACACGGGACCGGGGCACTGAAGCTTTCTTT
CDR3 protein: CASGRPGTRDRGTEAFF

V gene: TRBV20-1
D gene: TRBD2
J gene: TRBJ2-1
clone size: many
CDR3 DNA: TGCAGTGCTAGATCCTGGACTAGCGGGGGGGGTGAGCAGTTCTTC
CDR3 protein: CSARSWTSGGGEQFF

V gene: TRBV14
D gene: -
J gene: TRBJ1-3
clone size: few
CDR3 DNA: TGTGCCAGCAGCCAAGATAGTGGAGACACCATATATTTT
CDR3 protein: CASSQDSGDTIYF

V gene: TRBV4-2
D gene: -
J gene: TRBJ1-6
clone size: -
CDR3 DNA: TGTGCCAGCAGCCAAGCCAGGGACTATAATTCACCCCTCCACTTT
CDR3 protein: CASSQARDYNSPLHF

V gene: TRBV15
D gene: -
J gene: TRBJ1-2
clone size: -
CDR3 DNA: TGTGCCACCAGCAGTTATCTCTATGGCTACACCTTC
CDR3 protein: CATSSYLYGYTF

V gene: TRBV12-3/TRBV12-4
D gene: -
J gene: TRBJ2-3
clone size: few
CDR3 DNA: TGTGCCAGCAGTTATCAGCTTCGGGCCACAGATACGCAGTATTTT
CDR3 protein: CASSYQLRATDTQYF

V gene: TRBV3-1
D gene: -
J gene: TRBJ1-5
clone size: -
CDR3 DNA: TGTGCCAGCAGCCAAGACGCTAACAATCAGCCCCAGCATTTT
CDR3 protein: CASSQDANNQPQHF

V gene: TRBV27
D gene: -
J gene: TRBJ2-3
clone size: few
CDR3 DNA: TGTGCCAGCAGCTACACCTGGACTGACACAGATACGCAGTATTTT
CDR3 protein: CASSYTWTDTDTQYF

V gene: TRBV12-3/TRBV12-4
D gene: -
J gene: TRBJ2-7
clone size: many
CDR3 DNA: TGTGCCAGCAGTCGGAATTTTTACGAGCAGTACTTC
CDR3 protein: CASSRNFYEQYF

V gene: TRBV11-2
D gene: TRBD1
J gene: TRBJ2-7
clone size: many
CDR3 DNA: TGTGCCAGCAGCTTTGGGACAGCCTACGAGCAGTACTTC
CDR3 protein: CASSFGTAYEQYF

V gene: TRBV20-1
D gene: -
J gene: TRBJ2-1
clone size: few
CDR3 DNA: TGCAGTGCCCTCTCGACTAGAATCGATGAGCAGTTCTTC
CDR3 protein: CSALSTRIDEQFF

V gene: TRBV5-1
D gene: TRBD1
J gene: TRBJ2-1
clone size: -
CDR3 DNA: TGCGCCAGCATTTCTGGCCCCGGGACAGGGGGATTCAATGAGCAGTTCTTC
CDR3 protein: CASISGPGTGGFNEQFF

V gene: TRBV5-1
D gene: -
J gene: TRBJ1-1
clone size: many
CDR3 DNA: TGCGCCAGCAGCCCGAACACGAACACTGAAGCTTTCTTT
CDR3 protein: CASSPNTNTEAFF